One sample yielded the 17 T cell receptor beta chains listed below, sequenced in a study of technical replicates of blood from a few donors. The assay was immunoSEQ multiplex PCR, and TCRdb's table has in-frame clones only and misses some. The sample has more than 65,000 clones, approximately 96% seen once. Sequenced input: T cells isolated from PBMCs. The receptors here all came from a human donor in good health.

The J gene is TRBJ2-3, the V gene TRBV29-1; 7 bases align to TRBD1. Per germline, CDR1 SQVTM and CDR2 ANQGSEA. The CDR3 spans 14 residues. The chain's CDR3 is CSHTRQGSTDTQYF. DNA of the CDR3: TGCAGTCATACCCGACAGGGCTCCACAGATACGCAGTATTTT.

This clone was detected only once. The gene calls are TRBV2 and TRBJ2-3; D perhaps matches TRBD1 (5 bases). Trimming shortened V by 5 bases and J by 8 bases, and 17 bases separated the two germline ends. Germline CDR1 and CDR2: SNHLY and FYNNEI. The CDR3 consists of 14 residues. This CDR3 is CASSIQQGSGTQYF. The DNA for the CDR3 is TGTGCCAGCAGTATCCAGCAGGGCTCCGGTACGCAGTATTTT.

The chain has TRBV9 and TRBJ2-1; the D gene is possibly TRBD1 (5 bases). This CDR3 has 15 residues. V gave up 2 bases and J gave up 0 bases, with 9 bases separating them. Germline assignment: CDR1 SGDLS and CDR2 YYNGEE. The CDR3 reads CASSVGHSSYNEQFF. The CDR3, as DNA: TGTGCCAGCAGCGTCGGACACAGCTCCTACAATGAGCAGTTCTTC.

The rearrangement joins TRBV19 to TRBJ1-5; possibly TRBD1 for D (5 bases). The CDR3 loop spans 15 amino acids. CDR1 LNHDA and CDR2 SQIVND come from the germline V gene (reference sequence). Trimming removed 3 bases from V and 2 bases from J, with 11 bases in between. Here the CDR3 DNA reads TGTGCCAGTAGTATCACAGGTGATGGCAATCAGCCCCAGCATTTT. It encodes CASSITGDGNQPQHF. Full variable domain (rest looked up from reference TRBV19 and TRBJ1-5): DGGITQSPKYLFRKEGQNVTLSCEQNLNHDAMYWYRQDPGQGLRLIYYSQIVNDFQKGDIAEGYSVSREKKESFPLTVTSAQKNPTAFYLCASSITGDGNQPQHFGDGTRLSIL.

This rearrangement joins TRBV6-5 to TRBJ1-1; a possible D gene is TRBD1 (6 bases). This CDR3 is built from 15 residues. V lost 3 bases, J lost 7 bases, and 18 bases lay in between. Germline V lookup: CDR1 MNHEY, CDR2 SVGAGI. CDR3 loop: CASSYGAGVSGEAFF. In DNA, the CDR3 is TGTGCCAGCAGTTATGGGGCAGGGGTCAGTGGTGAAGCTTTCTTT.

DNA of the CDR3: TGTGCCAGCAAGGACAGGGAGAAGTACGAGCAGTACTTC. Translated, it gives CASKDREKYEQYF. The genes are TRBV7-9 and TRBJ2-7, with 8 bases lining up with TRBD1. V shed 7 bases, J shed 4 bases, and the junction held 6 bases outside the gene matches. Germline V gene sequence: CDR1 SEHNR, CDR2 FQNEAQ (reference sequence). This CDR3 comprises 13 residues.

V usage is TRBV7-2 and J usage is TRBJ2-7; D unresolved. V lost 4 bases to trimming and J lost 0 bases, with 16 bases between them. The CDR3 has 16 amino acids. CDR1 SGHTA and CDR2 FQGNSA come from the germline V gene. The CDR3 DNA reads as TGTGCCAGCAGCTCCTCCCCAGCGCCAAGCTCCTACGAGCAGTACTTC. This gives the protein CASSSSPAPSSYEQYF.

The CDR3 region is CASSYGTSGRNEQFF. As DNA, the CDR3 is TGTGCCAGCAGTTACGGGACTAGCGGGAGAAATGAGCAGTTCTTC. V usage is TRBV6-5 and J usage is TRBJ2-1; TRBD2 aligns across 14 bases. The V segment lost 2 bases and the J segment 7 bases; nucleotides outside the gene matches: 1. The CDR3 extends over 15 amino acids. CDR1 is MNHEY, CDR2 SVGAGI, per germline.

This clone was seen only a few times. The rearrangement joins TRBV10-2 to TRBJ1-5, with TRBD1 matching over 11 bases. This CDR3 spans 13 amino acids. With V trimmed by 6 bases and J by 8 bases, 3 bases remained unmatched. Germline V lookup: CDR1 WSHSY, CDR2 SAAADI. The CDR3 DNA follows: TGCGCCAGCAGCCGGGACAGGGGGGAGCCCCAGCATTTT. Protein product: CASSRDRGEPQHF.

J is TRBJ2-1 and V is TRBV2; D remains ambiguous. The ends were cut back, 10 bases at V and 0 bases at J, with 16 bases in the middle. This CDR3 has 15 amino acids. Germline CDR1 is SNHLY and CDR2 is FYNNEI. As DNA, the CDR3 is TGTGCCACCGCCTTTCTTTACAACTCCTACAATGAGCAGTTCTTC. Protein product: CATAFLYNSYNEQFF. Supplemented by reference TRBV2 and TRBJ2-1, the full variable domain reads EPEVTQTPSHQVTQMGQEVILRCVPISNHLYFYWYRQILGQKVEFLVSFYNNEISEKSEIFDDQFSVERPDGSNFTLKIRSTKLEDSAMYFCATAFLYNSYNEQFFGPGTRLTVL.

The chain employs TRBV2 and TRBJ2-5, with 9 bases aligning to TRBD1. Losses at the gene ends were 7 bases for V and 5 bases for J; bases not matched to a gene: 17. The CDR3 covers 17 residues. Per germline, CDR1 SNHLY and CDR2 FYNNEI. CDR3 protein: CASNSPLTGTGRETQYF. DNA of the CDR3: TGTGCCAGCAACTCCCCCTTAACCGGGACAGGGCGGGAGACCCAGTACTTC.

The chain carries TRBV5-4 and TRBJ1-2; weak D call: TRBD1 (6 bases). Germline CDR1 reads SGHNT; CDR2 reads YYREEE (reference sequence). Deletions cut 4 bases from V and 1 base from J, with 11 bases between. CDR3 length: 14 amino acids. The CDR3 DNA sequence: TGTGCCAGCAGCCAGAGACAGGATAACTATGGCTACACCTTC. Protein: CASSQRQDNYGYTF.

V is TRBV18 and J is TRBJ1-1, with 7 bases matching TRBD1. The CDR3 spans 13 residues. From germline, CDR1 is KGHSH and CDR2 LQKENI. J was trimmed by 4 bases and V by 2 bases; bases with no gene match: 1. The CDR3 spells CASSPDRATEAFF. The CDR3 region has the DNA TGTGCCAGCTCACCAGACAGGGCCACTGAAGCTTTCTTT. Based on the CDR3 plus reference TRBV18 and TRBJ1-1, the full variable domain is NAGVMQNPRHLVRRRGQEARLRCSPMKGHSHVYWYRQLPEEGLKFMVYLQKENIIDESGMPKERFSAEFPKEGPSILRIQQVVRGDSAAYFCASSPDRATEAFFGQGTRLTVV.

This chain links TRBV2 with TRBJ1-1, with unresolved D. Germline V gene sequence: CDR1 SNHLY, CDR2 FYNNEI. Trimming pared 4 bases from V and 1 base from J, leaving 7 bases between. CDR3 length: 13 amino acids. The CDR3 DNA is TGTGCCAGCAGTGCTGAGTGGAACACTGAAGCTTTCTTT. This translates into CASSAEWNTEAFF.

The rearrangement links TRBV11-2 to TRBJ2-7, with D possibly being TRBD2 (6 bases). Trimming left V 5 bases short and J 2 bases short, with 16 bases between. The CDR3 sequence is 15 residues long. Germline CDR1 reads SGHAT; CDR2 reads FQNNGV. The CDR3 DNA reads as TGTGCCAGCAGCCCTGGAGTCGGGACTGCCTACGAGCAGTACTTC. Translation gives CASSPGVGTAYEQYF.

V is TRBV6-6 and J is TRBJ1-5; D may be TRBD1 (5 bases). Germline assignment: CDR1 MNHNY and CDR2 SVGAGI (reference sequence). This CDR3 has 14 amino acids. The germline V and J ends were trimmed by 6 bases and 0 bases, with 9 bases remaining between them. CDR3 nucleotide sequence: TGTGCCAGCAGGGCACAGGATAGCAATCAGCCCCAGCATTTT. Its translation is CASRAQDSNQPQHF.

This clone was recorded once. The chain carries TRBV4-3 and TRBJ2-7, with D perhaps matching TRBD1 (5 bases). V lost 4 bases and J 4 bases, leaving 17 bases between the germline ends. The CDR3 runs to 15 residues. The V gene's germline CDR1 is LGHNA and CDR2 YSLEER. The CDR3 reads CASSPFDSAGYEQYF. The CDR3 DNA follows: TGCGCCAGCAGCCCCTTTGACAGCGCTGGGTACGAGCAGTACTTC.